The rows below give T cell receptor beta chains drawn from one sample of a study of Ad26.COV2.S vaccination and SARS-CoV-2 variants. TCRdb keeps only in-frame clones here, not all; method: immunoSEQ multiplex PCR. Among 350,000 to 450,000 clones listed, roughly 90% were seen once. Source: peripheral blood, taken in a trial of Ad26.COV2.S vaccine versus placebo. The receptors were gathered from a person between 18 and 65 years old who received the Ad26.COV2.S COVID-19 vaccine or a placebo. Both conserved end residues are part of each CDR3. D genes are given only for firm matches. Rows give clone size only sometimes, using once, few, many, or a class for an expanded clone.

D	V	J	size	CDR3	DNA
-	TRBV19	TRBJ2-7	-	CASSIPHPYEQYF	TGTGCCAGTAGTATTCCACACCCCTACGAGCAGTACTTC
-	TRBV4-3	TRBJ1-2	-	CASSRSPSGIEGGYTF	TGCGCCAGCAGCCGAAGTCCGAGCGGCATTGAGGGCGGCTACACCTTC
-	TRBV27	TRBJ2-3	-	CASRRRLAGTDTQYF	TGTGCCAGCAGAAGGAGGCTAGCTGGCACAGATACGCAGTATTTT
-	TRBV5-6	TRBJ2-5	-	CASSYLGAETQYF	TGTGCCAGCAGCTACCTTGGGGCGGAGACCCAGTACTTC
-	TRBV19	TRBJ2-7	once	CASSTPSTGTYEQYF	TGTGCCAGTAGTACCCCCTCCACTGGTACCTACGAGCAGTACTTC
-	TRBV28	TRBJ1-2	-	CASRPKWGYGYTF	TGTGCCAGCAGACCCAAATGGGGCTATGGCTACACCTTC
-	TRBV13	TRBJ1-1	-	CASSHGGRNTEAFF	TGTGCCAGCAGCCACGGGGGAAGGAACACTGAAGCTTTCTTT
-	TRBV2	TRBJ2-4	once	CASSEGLGMDIQYF	TGTGCCAGCAGTGAAGGACTGGGAATGGACATTCAGTACTTC
-	TRBV15	TRBJ2-7	once	CATSRDWATQYF	TGTGCCACCAGCAGAGATTGGGCCACGCAGTACTTC
-	TRBV2	TRBJ1-1	-	CASPGESLNTEAFF	TGTGCCAGCCCGGGAGAGTCTTTGAACACTGAAGCTTTCTTT
-	TRBV28	TRBJ2-1	-	CASLSYGEQFF	TGTGCCAGCCTTAGTTACGGTGAGCAGTTCTTC
-	TRBV28	TRBJ1-4	-	CASSQSVGVFF	TGTGCCAGCAGTCAGTCCGTTGGGGTGTTTTTT
-	TRBV18	TRBJ2-1	-	CASSPASKPDEQFF	TGTGCCAGCTCACCCGCTTCAAAGCCCGATGAGCAGTTCTTC
-	TRBV30	TRBJ1-1	-	CAWSSRGTEAFF	TGTGCCTGGAGCTCTAGGGGCACTGAAGCTTTCTTT
TRBD2	TRBV5-4	TRBJ2-7	-	CASRPTSGQGEQYF	TGTGCCAGCAGACCTACTAGCGGCCAAGGGGAGCAGTACTTC
-	TRBV28	TRBJ1-4	-	CASSLWRGEVKLFF	TGTGCCAGCAGTTTATGGCGGGGTGAAGTGAAACTGTTTTTT
-	TRBV18	TRBJ2-3	-	CASSVTRGDTQYF	TGTGCCAGCTCAGTCACTAGGGGAGATACGCAGTATTTT
TRBD2	TRBV6-2/TRBV6-3	TRBJ2-1	-	CASSRLAGSSYNEQFF	TGTGCCAGCAGTCGACTAGCGGGGAGCTCCTACAATGAGCAGTTCTTC
TRBD2	TRBV2	TRBJ2-7	-	CASSTPGLAGGDAYEQYF	TGTGCCAGCAGTACTCCGGGACTAGCGGGAGGGGACGCCTACGAGCAGTACTTC
-	TRBV10-3	TRBJ2-7	-	CAIRDGSSYEQYF	TGTGCCATCCGAGACGGAAGCTCCTACGAGCAGTACTTC
-	TRBV6-1	TRBJ2-2	-	CASSDSQAAYANTGELFF	TGTGCCAGCAGTGATTCGCAGGCAGCCTACGCGAACACCGGGGAGCTGTTTTTT
-	TRBV5-1	TRBJ2-1	-	CASSATSYNEQFF	TGCGCCAGCAGCGCGACTAGCTACAATGAGCAGTTCTTC
-	TRBV2	TRBJ1-4	-	CASKIRTSNEKLFF	TGTGCCAGCAAAATCAGGACATCTAATGAAAAACTGTTTTTT
TRBD2	TRBV5-4	TRBJ2-2	few	CASSLGLAGAGELFF	TGTGCCAGCAGCTTAGGGCTAGCGGGAGCCGGGGAGCTGTTTTTT
-	TRBV6-5	TRBJ1-1	-	CASSLTSRTEAFF	TGTGCCAGCAGTCTTACGTCGAGAACTGAAGCTTTCTTT
-	TRBV9	TRBJ2-3	-	CASSVETTTDTQYF	TGTGCCAGCAGCGTCGAGACCACCACAGATACGCAGTATTTT
-	TRBV7-9	TRBJ2-7	few	CASRLDFSYEQYF	TGTGCCAGCAGATTAGACTTCTCCTACGAGCAGTACTTC
TRBD2	TRBV18	TRBJ2-5	-	CASSPPSGRAEETQYF	TGTGCCAGCTCCCCGCCTAGCGGGAGGGCGGAAGAGACCCAGTACTTC
-	TRBV7-9	TRBJ2-1	-	CASSSPGALTNEQFF	TGTGCCAGCAGCTCCCCCGGGGCTCTCACCAATGAGCAGTTCTTC
TRBD2	TRBV2	TRBJ2-1	-	CASVGLAGGYQFF	TGTGCCAGCGTGGGACTAGCGGGAGGGTATCAGTTCTTC
-	TRBV2	TRBJ2-3	-	CASSASLSTDTQYF	TGTGCCAGCAGCGCTAGCCTTAGCACAGATACGCAGTATTTT
TRBD2	TRBV4-2	TRBJ2-3	-	CASSQDLGTSGGGTDTQYF	TGTGCCAGCAGCCAAGATTTAGGAACTAGCGGGGGGGGCACAGATACGCAGTATTTT